The clone carrying this T cell receptor beta chain was seen only once. The source of the sample is a study of blood T cell repertoires in COVID-19. Background on the study: The samples span acute and convalescent COVID-19 from the United States, Italy and Spain.

Authors' methods: The assay estimated nucleated cells by amplifying reference gene primers. Assay used: immunoSEQ multiplex PCR; TCRdb lists only in-frame clones, some missing. The V and J calls and the clone size are those of that table, but D and trimming were determined from the DNA. This sample yields 75,000 to 95,000 clones, of which approximately 86% are seen a single time; roughly 3.2% belongs to the top ten. The source of this sequence is a man between 45 and 60 years old with acute or convalescent COVID-19. The sample consisted of peripheral blood.

DNA of the CDR3: TGTGCCTGGAGAAAGGACAGATCCGAAGCTTTCTTT. Protein product: CAWRKDRSEAFF. The chain couples TRBV30 to TRBJ1-1; possibly TRBD1 for D (6 bases). Germline-derived CDR1 and CDR2 are GTSNPN and SVGIG (reference sequence). There are 12 residues in the CDR3. V was trimmed by 3 bases and J by 8 bases, leaving 13 bases between them.